Described below is a single T cell receptor beta chain sequence and its context. The data originate from a study of blood T cell repertoires in COVID-19. Study summary: COVID-19 samples from acute and convalescent phases originated in the United States, Italy and Spain. From T cells, B-cell-depleted T cells, or PBMCs came the material, which was cDNA or gDNA.

In the authors' methods: Estimated nucleated cell counts came from reference gene primer amplification. Sequencing used immunoSEQ multiplex PCR; TCRdb keeps in-frame clones, though not all of them. The V and J calls and the clone size are those of that table, but D and trimming were determined from the DNA. The top ten clones hold almost 3.5% of a sample with tens of thousands of clones, roughly 80% of them seen once. Sequenced material: peripheral blood. The TCR was taken from a man between 50 and 59 years old with acute or convalescent COVID-19.

DNA of the CDR3: TGTGCCAGCAGTGTGGGACAGGGTTCCACTAATGAAAAACTGTTTTTT. Protein: CASSVGQGSTNEKLFF. The V call is TRBV6-1, the J call TRBJ1-4; 9 nucleotides agree with TRBD1. This CDR3 contains 16 residues. Germline CDR1 MNHNS, CDR2 SASEGT. The V segment lost 4 bases and the J segment 2 bases; nucleotides outside the gene matches: 5.